A selection of T cell receptor beta chains follows, all from one sample in a study of shared clonotypes between healthy human individuals. Produced via immunoSEQ multiplex PCR; TCRdb's table is partial and in-frame only. Of under 1,100,000 clones in the sample, about four fifths are singletons; the top ten hold around 0.61%. The sequenced material came from memory CD4+ T cells from PBMCs. The receptor set was obtained from a man aged 18 to 29 in good health. Some clones in this sample may be carry-over from other donors' samples. Both conserved end residues are part of each CDR3. A D gene is named only where the DNA matches it firmly. Not all rows give a size; the values are once, few, many and, for expanded clones, a class.

. TRBJ1-3 14 TRBV7-9 . TGTGCCAGCAGCGCCCCCAACTCTGGAAACACCATATATTTT CASSAPNSGNTIYF
. TRBJ1-1 13 TRBV4-3 . TGCGCCAGCAGCGACCTAGGGGGGACAGAAGCTTTCTTT CASSDLGGTEAFF
. TRBJ2-6 13 TRBV27 . TGTGCCAGCAGGGTCTCTGGGGCCAACGTCCTGACTTTC CASRVSGANVLTF
. TRBJ1-4 19 TRBV28 . TGTGCCAGCAGTTTAGGGGTGGGGGCGTCTCTGGAAACTAATGAAAAACTGTTTTTT CASSLGVGASLETNEKLFF
. TRBJ1-3 14 TRBV7-2 many TGTGCCAGCAGTCATACAGGGATGGGAAACACCATATATTTT CASSHTGMGNTIYF
TRBD2 TRBJ2-1 14 TRBV5-4 few TGTGCCAGCAGCCCTAGCGGGATATACAATGAGCAGTTCTTC CASSPSGIYNEQFF
TRBD2 TRBJ2-1 14 TRBV9 . TGTGCCAGCGTAAGGGGACTAGCGGGAGGTGAGCAGTTCTTC CASVRGLAGGEQFF
. TRBJ1-2 13 TRBV29-1 . TGCAGCGTTTGGGCGGTGGGGTCTGGTGGCTACACCTTC CSVWAVGSGGYTF
. TRBJ1-5 14 TRBV4-2 few TGTGCCAGCAGCAAAGGGGGGGGCGGACAGCCCCAGCATTTT CASSKGGGGQPQHF
. TRBJ2-7 15 TRBV5-1 . TGCGCCAGCAGCTTGGAGGCCGATGTAACCTACGAGCAGTACTTC CASSLEADVTYEQYF
TRBD2 TRBJ2-3 15 TRBV7-3 few TGTGCCAGCAGCCGTTCGGCGGGAGCGGTAGATACGCAGTATTTT CASSRSAGAVDTQYF
. TRBJ2-3 13 TRBV18 . TGTGCCAGCTCACCAGACCGCACAGATACGCAGTATTTT CASSPDRTDTQYF
TRBD1 TRBJ1-2 15 TRBV5-1 once TGCGCCAGCAGCCATGGGACAGGGATGGACTATGGCTACACCTTC CASSHGTGMDYGYTF
. TRBJ2-1 12 TRBV29-1 once TGCAGCGTGGCGGCAGACTACAATGAGCAGTTCTTC CSVAADYNEQFF
. TRBJ2-3 15 TRBV12-5 . TGTGCTAGTGGTTTGGGACACGCAGAAGGAGATACGCAGTATTTT CASGLGHAEGDTQYF
. TRBJ1-2 14 TRBV28 . TGTGCCAGCAGTTTGGCAGACACTAACTATGGCTACACCTTC CASSLADTNYGYTF
. TRBJ1-1 15 TRBV7-6 . TGTGCCAGCAGCTTACGGGATCTGGGGGGCACTGAAGCTTTCTTT CASSLRDLGGTEAFF
TRBD1 TRBJ1-2 13 TRBV6-5 . TGTGCCAGCAGTTCAGGACAGGGGCGAGGCTACACCTTC CASSSGQGRGYTF
. TRBJ1-2 15 TRBV6-6 . TGTGCCAGCAGTTACTCGACAGGCAGGGTCGGTGGCTACACCTTC CASSYSTGRVGGYTF
. TRBJ1-1 12 TRBV14 . TGTGCCAGCAGCCAAGCTGGGGGTGAAGCTTTCTTT CASSQAGGEAFF
. TRBJ1-2 14 TRBV10-3 few TGTGCCATCAGTGAAGGTAGGGGAGGCTATGGCTACACCTTC CAISEGRGGYGYTF
TRBD1 TRBJ1-4 14 TRBV6-5 . TGTGCCAGCAGTCGGACAGGGCGAAACGAAAAACTGTTTTTT CASSRTGRNEKLFF
. TRBJ1-4 15 TRBV9 . TGTGCCAGCAGCGTAGGAGGGGACATTAATGAAAAACTGTTTTTT CASSVGGDINEKLFF
. TRBJ1-3 13 TRBV6-5 . TGTGCCAGCAGTTTGTTCGGGACGGGCCAGATATATTTT CASSLFGTGQIYF
. TRBJ1-2 13 TRBV7-2 once TGTGCCAGCAGCCAAGACCGGAACTATGGCTACACCTTC CASSQDRNYGYTF
. TRBJ2-5 15 TRBV14 . TGTGCCAGCAGCCAAGATCGCCATTATCGAGAGACCCAGTACTTC CASSQDRHYRETQYF
TRBD2 TRBJ2-1 16 TRBV5-1 . TGCGCCAGCAGCTTGGTACCTAGCGGCTCCTACAATGAGCAGTTCTTC CASSLVPSGSYNEQFF